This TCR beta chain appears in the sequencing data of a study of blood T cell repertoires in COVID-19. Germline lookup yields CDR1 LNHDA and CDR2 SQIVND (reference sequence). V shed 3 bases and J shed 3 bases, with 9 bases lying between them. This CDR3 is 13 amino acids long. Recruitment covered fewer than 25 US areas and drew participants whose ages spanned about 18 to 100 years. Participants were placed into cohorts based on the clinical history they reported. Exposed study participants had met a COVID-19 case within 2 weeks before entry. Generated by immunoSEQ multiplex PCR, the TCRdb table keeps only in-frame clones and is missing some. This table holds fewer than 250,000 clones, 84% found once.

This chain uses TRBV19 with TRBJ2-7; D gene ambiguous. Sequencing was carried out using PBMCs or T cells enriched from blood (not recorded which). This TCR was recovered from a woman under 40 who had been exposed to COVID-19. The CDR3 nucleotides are TGTGCCAGTAGTATGAAATTCGGCTACGAGCAGTACTTC. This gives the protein CASSMKFGYEQYF. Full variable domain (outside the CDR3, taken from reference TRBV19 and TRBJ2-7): DGGITQSPKYLFRKEGQNVTLSCEQNLNHDAMYWYRQDPGQGLRLIYYSQIVNDFQKGDIAEGYSVSREKKESFPLTVTSAQKNPTAFYLCASSMKFGYEQYFGPGTRLTVT.